A selection of T cell receptor beta chains follows, all from one sample in a study of cytomegalovirus exposure and HLA in healthy donors. The table came from immunoSEQ multiplex PCR; TCRdb's copy has only in-frame clones and leaves some out. The table records about 98,000 clones, less than 70% of them present only once. The sample taken for sequencing was PBMCs. Receptors originate from a female donor in good health and CMV-seronegative. The CDR3 runs from the conserved cysteine through the conserved F or W. D genes are given only for firm matches. The size of a clone is reported for some rows only, either as once, few or many, or as a class for expanded clones.

TRBV4-2	NA	NA	17	TRBJ1-2	CASSQKVMSGPHYGYTF	TGTGCCAGCAGCCAAAAGGTAATGTCAGGGCCGCACTATGGCTACACCTTC
TRBV29-1	NA	TRBD1	17	TRBJ2-3	CSVVKDRDSLSTDTQYF	TGCAGCGTTGTCAAGGACAGGGACTCCCTCTCCACAGATACGCAGTATTTT
TRBV7-9	once	NA	14	TRBJ1-1	CASTRTVSPLEAFF	TGTGCCAGCACTCGGACAGTATCCCCCCTTGAAGCTTTCTTT
TRBV2	few	NA	11	TRBJ1-3	CASTSGNTIYF	TGTGCCAGCACTTCTGGAAACACCATATATTTT
TRBV27	NA	TRBD1	16	TRBJ1-4	CASRGDRDNKNEKLFF	TGTGCCAGCAGGGGGGACAGAGATAACAAAAATGAAAAACTGTTTTTT
TRBV10-3	NA	NA	18	TRBJ1-6	CAISDLAPNAPGNSPLHF	TGTGCCATCAGCGACCTAGCCCCGAACGCCCCGGGTAATTCACCCCTCCACTTT
TRBV4-1	few	NA	16	TRBJ2-7	CASSQDRGGDSYEQYF	TGCGCCAGCAGCCAAGATCGAGGCGGAGATTCCTACGAGCAGTACTTC
TRBV27	NA	TRBD1	15	TRBJ2-7	CASSQLGQGSYEQYF	TGTGCCAGCAGTCAATTGGGACAGGGGTCCTACGAGCAGTACTTC
TRBV15	NA	NA	13	TRBJ2-7	CATSREGGYEQYF	TGTGCCACCAGCAGAGAAGGAGGGTACGAGCAGTACTTC
TRBV11-2	few	TRBD2	15	TRBJ2-1	CASSHGTSGYNEQFF	TGTGCCAGCAGCCATGGGACTAGTGGGTACAATGAGCAGTTCTTC
TRBV7-2	NA	NA	15	TRBJ1-4	CASSLGGSTNEKLFF	TGTGCCAGCAGCTTAGGAGGGTCAACTAATGAAAAACTGTTTTTT
TRBV15	NA	TRBD2	17	TRBJ2-3	CATSRGGLAGASDTQYF	TGTGCCACCAGCAGAGGGGGACTAGCGGGGGCCTCAGATACGCAGTATTTT
TRBV28	NA	NA	13	TRBJ2-3	CASSTNARGTQYF	TGTGCCAGCAGTACTAATGCCCGGGGGACGCAGTATTTT
TRBV30	NA	TRBD1	14	TRBJ2-7	CAWTPSGGPLEQYF	TGTGCCTGGACCCCTTCAGGGGGTCCCCTCGAGCAGTACTTC
TRBV10-3	NA	NA	16	TRBJ1-2	CAINSDLRFPNYGYTF	TGTGCCATCAACTCGGACTTGCGCTTCCCCAACTATGGCTACACCTTC
TRBV5-1	NA	TRBD1	17	TRBJ2-4	CASSSTGTDIAKNIQYF	TGCGCCAGCAGCTCTACCGGGACAGACATAGCCAAAAACATTCAGTACTTC
TRBV7-3	NA	NA	14	TRBJ2-7	CASSLIRGSYEQYF	TGTGCCAGCAGCTTAATTCGCGGCTCCTACGAGCAGTACTTC
TRBV9	NA	NA	13	TRBJ1-1	CASSVSPEGEAFF	TGTGCCAGCAGCGTAAGTCCGGAGGGTGAAGCTTTCTTT
TRBV12-5	NA	TRBD2	15	TRBJ2-7	CASGRESGATYEQYF	TGTGCTAGTGGTCGTGAAAGCGGGGCAACCTACGAGCAGTACTTC
TRBV19	NA	TRBD1	16	TRBJ1-5	CASTLISGTGEQPQHF	TGTGCCAGTACCCTAATATCCGGGACAGGAGAACAGCCCCAGCATTTT
TRBV14	NA	TRBD2	15	TRBJ2-5	CASSPATSGFETQYF	TGTGCCAGCAGCCCGGCGACTAGCGGCTTTGAGACCCAGTACTTC
TRBV4-1	few	TRBD2	15	TRBJ2-3	CASSQGGGGAHTQYF	TGCGCCAGCAGCCAAGGGGGCGGGGGGGCCCATACGCAGTATTTT
TRBV6-5	NA	NA	15	TRBJ2-7	CASRSPKGLVHEQYF	TGTGCCAGCAGATCCCCGAAGGGGCTCGTACACGAGCAGTACTTC
TRBV18	NA	NA	15	TRBJ1-1	CASSPPWGRDTEAFF	TGTGCCAGCTCACCACCCTGGGGGCGAGACACTGAAGCTTTCTTT
TRBV11-3	NA	TRBD2	15	TRBJ2-7	CAKRGASGFSYEQYF	TGTGCCAAGAGGGGGGCTAGCGGGTTCTCCTACGAGCAGTACTTC
TRBV5-1	NA	NA	17	TRBJ2-7	CASSLWGGWAKAYEQYF	TGCGCCAGCAGCTTGTGGGGGGGCTGGGCCAAAGCCTACGAGCAGTACTTC
TRBV7-6	NA	TRBD2	14	TRBJ2-7	CASSLDTSGYEQYF	TGTGCCAGCAGCTTAGATACTAGCGGCTACGAGCAGTACTTC
TRBV6-4	NA	NA	13	TRBJ2-1	CASSESSYNEQFF	TGTGCCAGCAGTGAATCTTCCTACAATGAGCAGTTCTTC
TRBV2	few	TRBD2	14	TRBJ2-3	CASSEGLATDTQYF	TGTGCCAGCAGTGAGGGACTAGCGACAGATACGCAGTATTTT
TRBV7-6	NA	TRBD1	14	TRBJ2-7	CASSSGQGTYEQYF	TGTGCCAGCAGCTCAGGACAGGGCACCTACGAGCAGTACTTC
TRBV14	NA	NA	14	TRBJ1-5	CASSQGGSNQPQHF	TGTGCCAGCAGCCAAGGGGGCAGCAATCAGCCCCAGCATTTT
TRBV6-6	NA	NA	12	TRBJ1-2	CASTQQDYGYTF	TGTGCCAGCACGCAACAGGACTATGGCTACACCTTC
TRBV6-5	NA	TRBD1	14	TRBJ1-2	CASSTGQGAYGYTF	TGTGCCAGCAGTACGGGACAGGGGGCCTATGGCTACACCTTC
TRBV6-1	few	NA	16	TRBJ1-4	CASSVRTAATNEKLFF	TGTGCCAGCAGTGTCAGGACAGCAGCAACTAATGAAAAACTGTTTTTT
TRBV7-9	NA	TRBD1	16	TRBJ1-4	CASSPSPGTGDEKLFF	TGTGCCAGCAGCCCCAGCCCCGGGACAGGGGATGAAAAACTGTTTTTT
TRBV27	NA	NA	15	TRBJ1-6	CASSRNREGSSPLHF	TGTGCCAGCAGCCGCAACAGGGAGGGGAGTTCACCCCTCCACTTT
TRBV30	NA	NA	11	TRBJ1-2	CAWSHSGSYTF	TGTGCCTGGAGCCACTCAGGGAGCTACACCTTC
TRBV19	NA	TRBD1	15	TRBJ2-6	CASSIQGAGANVLTF	TGTGCCAGTAGTATACAGGGGGCTGGGGCCAACGTCCTGACTTTC